The 6 T cell receptor beta chains reported below all come from one sample, sequenced in a study of cytomegalovirus exposure and HLA in healthy donors. The primer mix had 60 Vbeta and 13 Jbeta primers. Assay used: immunoSEQ multiplex PCR; TCRdb lists only in-frame clones, some missing. The repertoire includes roughly 150,000 clones, about three fifths of them detected once, and 2.5% to 3.5% sits in the top ten. The sample was PBMCs. All receptors come from a woman between 25 and 40 years old in good health and CMV-seropositive.

This rearrangement joins TRBV28 to TRBJ1-5; D possibly corresponds to TRBD1 (6 bases). Germline V CDR1 and CDR2: MDHEN, SYDVKM. The CDR3 is 14 residues long. Deletions cut 6 bases from V and 5 bases from J, with 14 bases between. CDR3 amino acids: CASRRQAPYQPQHF. CDR3 sequence (DNA): TGTGCCAGCAGAAGACAGGCCCCTTATCAGCCCCAGCATTTT.

The chain is built from TRBV29-1 and TRBJ2-3, with 7 bases identical to TRBD2. CDR1 and CDR2 from the germline V gene are SQVTM and ANQGSEA. V was clipped by 4 bases and J by 4 bases; unmatched bases: 2. CDR3 size: 12 residues. As DNA, the CDR3 is TGCAGCGTTGGGCTAGCGGCAGATACGCAGTATTTT. This gives the protein CSVGLAADTQYF.

This chain connects TRBV6-4 to TRBJ2-3; a possible D gene is TRBD2 (5 bases). From germline, CDR1 is MRHNA and CDR2 SNTAGT. V was cut by 2 bases and J by 2 bases, with 11 bases left in between. The CDR3 covers 15 residues. In nucleotides, the CDR3 is TGTGCCAGCAGTGACGGAGGTAAAGCCACAGATACGCAGTATTTT. This sequence encodes CASSDGGKATDTQYF.

This clone was seen a few times. The chain employs TRBV6-6 and TRBJ1-1; D possibly corresponds to TRBD1 (6 bases). The germline CDR1 and CDR2 sequences are MNHNY and SVGAGI (reference sequence). The CDR3 totals 13 residues. Trimming removed 6 bases at V and 5 bases at J, with 13 bases between. DNA of the CDR3: TGTGCCAGCAGACCCCAAGGGGGAACTGAAGCTTTCTTT. As protein: CASRPQGGTEAFF.

In DNA form, the CDR3 reads TGTGCCATCAGTGATCAGGCCGACTACACCTTC. It codes for CAISDQADYTF. The chain links TRBV10-3 to TRBJ1-2; D is ambiguous. The CDR3 contains 11 residues. The germline V gene has CDR1 ENHRY and CDR2 SYGVKD. V lost 3 bases, J lost 10 bases, and 9 bases lay in between.

V gene TRBV4-2 combines with J gene TRBJ2-7; tentatively, D is TRBD1 (5 bases). Germline lookup yields CDR1 LGHNA and CDR2 YNFKEQ. The CDR3 is 16 amino acids. V lost 0 bases to trimming and J lost 1 base, with 13 bases between them. Here the CDR3 DNA reads TGTGCCAGCAGCCAAGAGAGTCAGGGAATATCCTACGAGCAGTACTTC. Translation gives CASSQESQGISYEQYF.